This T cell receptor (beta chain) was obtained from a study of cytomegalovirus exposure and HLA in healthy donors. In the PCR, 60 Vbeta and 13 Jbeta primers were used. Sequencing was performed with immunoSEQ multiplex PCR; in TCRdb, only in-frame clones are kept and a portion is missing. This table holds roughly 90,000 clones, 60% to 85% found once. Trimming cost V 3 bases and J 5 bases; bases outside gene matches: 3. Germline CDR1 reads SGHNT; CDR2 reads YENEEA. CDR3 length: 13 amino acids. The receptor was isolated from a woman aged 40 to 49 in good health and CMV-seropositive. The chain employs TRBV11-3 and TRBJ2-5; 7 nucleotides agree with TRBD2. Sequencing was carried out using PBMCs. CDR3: CASSFAGAETQYF. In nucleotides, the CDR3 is TGTGCCAGCAGCTTCGCGGGAGCGGAGACCCAGTACTTC. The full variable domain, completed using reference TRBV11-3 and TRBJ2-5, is EAGVVQSPRYKIIEKKQPVAFWCNPISGHNTLYWYLQNLGQGPELLIRYENEEAVDDSQLPKDRFSAERLKGVDSTLKIQPAELGDSAVYLCASSFAGAETQYFGPGTRLLVL.